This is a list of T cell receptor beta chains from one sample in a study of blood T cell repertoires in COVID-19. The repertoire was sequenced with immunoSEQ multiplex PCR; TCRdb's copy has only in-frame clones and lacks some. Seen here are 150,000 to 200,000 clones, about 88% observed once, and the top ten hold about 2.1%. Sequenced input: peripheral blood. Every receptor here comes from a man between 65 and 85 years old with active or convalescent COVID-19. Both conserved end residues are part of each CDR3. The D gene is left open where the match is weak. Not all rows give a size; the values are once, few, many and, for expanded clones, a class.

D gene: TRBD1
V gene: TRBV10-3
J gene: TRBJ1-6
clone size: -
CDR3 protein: CAISVGQGPGNSPLHF
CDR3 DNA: TGTGCCATCAGTGTCGGACAGGGGCCGGGTAATTCACCCCTCCACTTT

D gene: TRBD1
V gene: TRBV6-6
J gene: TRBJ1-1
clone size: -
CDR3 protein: CASRKNRGRDTEAFF
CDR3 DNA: TGTGCCAGCAGAAAGAACAGGGGGCGAGACACTGAAGCTTTCTTT

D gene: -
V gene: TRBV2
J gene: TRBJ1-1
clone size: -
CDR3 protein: CASSEVGGLRVNTEAFF
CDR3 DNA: TGTGCCAGCAGTGAGGTGGGGGGGCTACGGGTGAACACTGAAGCTTTCTTT

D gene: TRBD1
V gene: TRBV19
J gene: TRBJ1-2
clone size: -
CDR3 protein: CASTPLGQGAYGYTF
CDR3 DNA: TGTGCCAGTACTCCTCTTGGACAGGGGGCCTATGGCTACACCTTC

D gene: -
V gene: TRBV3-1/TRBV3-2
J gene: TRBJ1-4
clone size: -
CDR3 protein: CASSQSPGKGLFF
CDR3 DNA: TGTGCCAGCAGCCAAAGTCCTGGGAAGGGGCTGTTTTTT

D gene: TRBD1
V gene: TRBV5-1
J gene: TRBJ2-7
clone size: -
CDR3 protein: CASSFGTGTYEQYF
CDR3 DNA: TGCGCCAGCAGCTTTGGGACAGGGACCTACGAGCAGTACTTC

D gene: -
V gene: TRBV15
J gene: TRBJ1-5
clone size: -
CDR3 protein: CATSTAVSNQPQHF
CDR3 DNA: TGTGCCACCAGCACGGCGGTTAGCAATCAGCCCCAGCATTTT

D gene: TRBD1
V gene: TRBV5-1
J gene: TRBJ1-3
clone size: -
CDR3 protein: CASSPGQASGNTIYF
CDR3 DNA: TGCGCCAGCAGCCCGGGACAGGCCTCTGGAAACACCATATATTTT

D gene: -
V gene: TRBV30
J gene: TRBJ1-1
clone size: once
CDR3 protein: CAWLSGGAVSEAFF
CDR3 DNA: TGTGCCTGGCTTTCCGGGGGGGCGGTTTCTGAAGCTTTCTTT

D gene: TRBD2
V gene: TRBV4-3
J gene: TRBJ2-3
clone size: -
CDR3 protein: CASSQDSWGGVTQYF
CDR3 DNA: TGCGCCAGCAGCCAAGATTCGTGGGGGGGTGTTACGCAGTATTTT

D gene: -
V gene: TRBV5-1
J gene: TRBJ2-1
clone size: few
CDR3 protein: CASSLGRTGNEQFF
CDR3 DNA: TGCGCCAGCAGCTTGGGGCGGACGGGGAATGAGCAGTTCTTC

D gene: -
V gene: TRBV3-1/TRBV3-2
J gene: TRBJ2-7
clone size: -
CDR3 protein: CASSRHRDEQYF
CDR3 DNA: TGTGCCAGCAGCCGGCATCGGGACGAGCAGTACTTC

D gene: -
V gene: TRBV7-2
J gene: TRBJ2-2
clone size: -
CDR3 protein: CASTRPGQSLAELFF
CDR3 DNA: TGTGCCAGCACCCGACCGGGACAATCTCTGGCGGAGCTGTTTTTT

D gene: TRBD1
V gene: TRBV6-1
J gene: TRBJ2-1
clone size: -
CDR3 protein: CASSGGDRGPYNEQFF
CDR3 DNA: TGTGCCAGCAGTGGGGGGGACAGGGGGCCTTACAATGAGCAGTTCTTC

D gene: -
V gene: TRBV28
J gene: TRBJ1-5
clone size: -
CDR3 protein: CASSFTRSSYSNQPQHF
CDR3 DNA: TGTGCCAGCAGTTTTACCCGGTCTTCCTATAGCAATCAGCCCCAGCATTTT

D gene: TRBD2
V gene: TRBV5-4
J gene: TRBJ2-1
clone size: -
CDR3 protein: CASSLGLAGGYEQFF
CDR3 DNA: TGTGCCAGCAGCTTGGGCCTAGCGGGGGGGTATGAGCAGTTCTTC

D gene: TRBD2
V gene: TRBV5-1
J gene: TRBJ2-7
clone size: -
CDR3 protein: CASSSSWTSGRSYEQYF
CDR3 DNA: TGCGCCAGCAGCTCGAGCTGGACTAGCGGGAGATCTTACGAGCAGTACTTC

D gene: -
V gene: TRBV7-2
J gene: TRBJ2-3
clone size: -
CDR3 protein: CASSFVSRTDTQYF
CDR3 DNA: TGTGCCAGCAGCTTTGTTAGCCGTACAGATACGCAGTATTTT

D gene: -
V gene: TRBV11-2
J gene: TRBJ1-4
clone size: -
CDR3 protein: CASSLIQATNEKLFF
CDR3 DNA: TGTGCCAGCAGCTTAATACAAGCAACTAATGAAAAACTGTTTTTT

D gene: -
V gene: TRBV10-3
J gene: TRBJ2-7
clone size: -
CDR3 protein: CAISVGADSYEQYF
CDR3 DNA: TGTGCCATCAGTGTTGGGGCAGACTCCTACGAGCAGTACTTC

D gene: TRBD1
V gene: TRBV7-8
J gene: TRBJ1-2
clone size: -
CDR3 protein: CASSRGQGAEYGYTF
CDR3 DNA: TGTGCCAGCAGCCGAGGACAGGGGGCAGAGTATGGCTACACCTTC

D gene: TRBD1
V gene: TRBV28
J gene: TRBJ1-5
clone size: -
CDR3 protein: CASYPGGSNQPQHF
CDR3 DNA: TGTGCCAGCTATCCAGGGGGGAGCAATCAGCCCCAGCATTTT

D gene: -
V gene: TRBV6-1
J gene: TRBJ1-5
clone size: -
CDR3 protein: CASSEQGQKYSNQPQHF
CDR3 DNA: TGTGCCAGCAGTGAACAAGGACAAAAGTATAGCAATCAGCCCCAGCATTTT

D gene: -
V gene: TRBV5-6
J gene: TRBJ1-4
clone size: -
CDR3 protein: CASSLDGVGREKLFF
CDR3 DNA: TGTGCCAGCAGCTTGGACGGTGTGGGGCGTGAAAAACTGTTTTTT

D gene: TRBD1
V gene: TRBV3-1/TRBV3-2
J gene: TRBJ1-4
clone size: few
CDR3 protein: CASSAGGFNEKLFF
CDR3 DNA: TGTGCCAGCAGCGCAGGGGGGTTTAATGAAAAACTGTTTTTT

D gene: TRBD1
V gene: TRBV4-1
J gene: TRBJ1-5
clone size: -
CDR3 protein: CASSPQQGEWNQPQHF
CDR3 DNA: TGCGCCAGCAGCCCACAACAGGGGGAATGGAATCAGCCCCAGCATTTT

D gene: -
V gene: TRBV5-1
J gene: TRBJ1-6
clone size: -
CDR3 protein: CASSLVGGDSPLHF
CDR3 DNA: TGCGCCAGCAGCTTGGTGGGGGGGGATTCACCCCTCCACTTT

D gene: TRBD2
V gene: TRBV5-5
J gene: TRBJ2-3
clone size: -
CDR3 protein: CASSLGAGVGGTQYF
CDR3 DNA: TGTGCCAGCAGCTTGGGAGCGGGAGTAGGTGGTACGCAGTATTTT

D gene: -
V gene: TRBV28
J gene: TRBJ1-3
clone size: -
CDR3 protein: CASLEGNTIYF
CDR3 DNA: TGTGCCAGCCTAGAGGGAAACACCATATATTTT